This TCR beta chain comes out of a study of vaccination effects on CD4 cells after COVID-19 (dated by TCRdb to between 2021 and 2024). Concerning the study at large: Each participant received two doses of an mRNA SARS-CoV-2 vaccine, either BNT162b2 or mRNA-1273. In the study, cultures from other donors were sequenced using the Oncomine TCR Beta short-read assay on an Illumina iSeq 100. Altogether, around 11 COVID-19 convalescent patients and several SARS-CoV-2-naive healthy vaccine recipients made up the full study. In both COVID-19 convalescent patients and infection-naive vaccine recipients, the study compared SARS-CoV-2 spike-specific CD4+ TCR repertoires from before mRNA vaccination with those from after it. Pre-vaccine samples were drawn from two convalescent patients 16 days and one week before the first dose, at 142 and 148 days after COVID-19 diagnosis. Beyond this particular receptor, the publication reports: Both infection-induced and vaccine-induced clones contracted markedly at late post-vaccination timepoints, which is consistent with waning T cell responses. Only a small number of convalescent patients were included, and no early post-infection timepoints were available, which limited the study. In convalescent patients, the post-vaccine spike-reactive repertoire was composed mainly of new vaccine-induced clones that were largely distinct from infection-induced clones.

The CDR1 and CDR2 encoded by the germline V gene (reference sequence) are LNHDA and SQIVND. Germline trimming: 5 bases from V, 1 base from J; junction bases outside gene matches: 6. The CDR3, from cysteine to phenylalanine, totals 15 residues. The DNA shown is the 45-base CDR3, in frame from base 1. In the ViraFEST assay, PBMC were stimulated with viral peptide pools, and antigen-specific CD4+ T cell clonotypes were then identified by expansion using TCR sequencing. After less than 13 days of culture, CD4+ T cells were isolated with the EasySep CD4+ T cell isolation kit. Convalescent patients had PCR-confirmed SARS-CoV-2 infection between March and December 2020, before Alpha, Beta and Delta variants emerged in the United States. A few million PBMC per well were cultured with 10 ug/ml peptides in IMDM containing approximately 4.6% human AB serum, about 10 IU/ml IL-2 and gentamicin. A peptide pool from HIV-1 Nef was used as the negative control culture condition. Half of the culture medium was replaced with fresh IL-2-containing medium on days 3 and 7. Unless otherwise noted, each peptide stimulation condition was cultured in triplicate wells. Using Ficoll-Paque Plus gradient centrifugation, PBMC were separated from whole blood and then either used fresh or cryopreserved at -140C. Genomic DNA was extracted from cultured CD4+ T cells with the QIAamp micro DNA kit.

The library came from the immunoSEQ multiplex PCR assay. DNA from the CD4+ T cells that had been cultured and isolated underwent TCR beta CDR3 sequencing. The source study handled its data this way. The analysis removed non-productive TCR sequences, trimmed reads to the CDR3 region, and retained only CDR3s that were 7 or more amino acids long. The MANAFEST web app was used to pick out antigen-specific clonotypes by comparing their expansion in peptide wells with that in reference cultures. For clones to be considered positive, expansion at FDR<0.05 versus reference and all other wells, an odds ratio above 5, and a frequency above 0.1% in two replicate wells were required. A clonotype was defined as cross-reactive if the clonotype was significantly expanded both in SARS-CoV-2 spike wells and in at least one common cold coronavirus spike condition. CDR3 similarity was assessed by Levenshtein distance using the stringdist R package, and unrooted trees were constructed with ape in R 3.6.1. Here the immuneACCESS table is served through TCRdb, limited to in-frame sequences with V and J called. Missing clones are a known gap in these copies; in checked studies unresolved V genes cover under half, and the rest lacks a known reason. V and J calls and clone size are copied from that table; D and trimming were computed from the DNA. In this sample the table shows roughly 73,000 clones, roughly 73% of which occur a single time. The ten top clones hold 5% of the sample.

On this clone itself: This receptor's antigen is unknown. One base away there is no much larger clone; base qualities are not given.

This chain is built from TRBV19 and TRBJ1-2, with 8 central nucleotides matching TRBD1. This TCR was sampled from a human donor who had a prior SARS-CoV-2 infection. The sequenced sample was CD4+ T cells from PBMCs cultured with HIV peptides, obtained before COVID-19 vaccination. The intended sense of this specimen's cell subset or site label: HIV-1 Nef peptide pool negative control/reference culture. The DNA is as follows: TGTGCCAGTAGTCCCTGGACAGGGAGTAACTATGGCTACACCTTC. Translated, this gives CASSPWTGSNYGYTF.